The entry below describes one T cell receptor beta chain. This specimen comes from a study of blood T cell repertoires in COVID-19. From germline, CDR1 is SGHRS and CDR2 YFSETQ. The CDR3 covers 14 residues. The V end was cut by 0 bases, the J end by 4 bases, with 10 bases between. Produced via immunoSEQ multiplex PCR; TCRdb's table is partial and in-frame only. The sample has under 300,000 clones, around 88% seen once. The sample was PBMCs or T cells enriched from blood (not recorded which). V gene TRBV5-1 combines with J gene TRBJ1-2, with D tentatively TRBD1 (6 bases). This TCR was recovered from a woman aged 40 to 50 with acute COVID-19. The CDR3 sequence: CASSLEQGFYGYTF. In nucleotides, the CDR3 is TGCGCCAGCAGCTTGGAACAGGGTTTCTATGGCTACACCTTC.